What follows are 8 T cell receptor beta chains derived from one specimen sequenced in a study of shared clonotypes between healthy human individuals. Clones were read by immunoSEQ multiplex PCR, and TCRdb kept only the in-frame ones, dropping some. In the table there are over 300,000 clones, roughly 87% of which are singletons. Sequencing was performed on memory CD8+ T cells sorted from blood. Sample subset: CD45RO+ cells pooled with CCR7-negative TemRA cells. Receptors were obtained from a man aged 18-30 years in good health.

The table lists this clone with a count of one. The chain has TRBV27 and TRBJ2-7; D might be TRBD2 (5 bases). The germline V gene has CDR1 MNHEY and CDR2 SMNVEV (reference sequence). This CDR3 spans 13 amino acids. Deletions cut 6 bases from V and 3 bases from J, with 12 bases between. The CDR3 reads CASSPGMLYEQYF. The CDR3 region has the DNA TGTGCCAGCAGCCCGGGGATGCTCTACGAGCAGTACTTC.

The rearrangement links TRBV5-1 to TRBJ2-2, with 8 bases aligning to TRBD1. Looked up from germline, CDR1 is SGHRS and CDR2 is YFSETQ. J was trimmed by 4 bases and V by 7 bases; bases with no gene match: 12. This CDR3 is built from 16 residues. The CDR3 nucleotides are TGCGCCAGCGGTGCCCCAGGGGGCTGGGGCACCGGGGAGCTGTTTTTT. This translates into CASGAPGGWGTGELFF.

The gene calls are TRBV5-4 and TRBJ2-3; D is unclear. In germline, CDR1 is SGHNT, CDR2 YYREEE (reference sequence). Trimming left V 2 bases short and J 4 bases short, with 11 bases between. CDR3 length: 14 amino acids. This CDR3 reads CASSFDPEADTQYF. Here the CDR3 DNA reads TGTGCCAGCAGCTTTGACCCCGAGGCAGATACGCAGTATTTT. Drawing the rest from reference TRBV5-4 and TRBJ2-3, the complete variable domain is ETGVTQSPTHLIKTRGQQVTLRCSSQSGHNTVSWYQQALGQGPQFIFQYYREEENGRGNFPPRFSGLQFPNYSSELNVNALELDDSALYLCASSFDPEADTQYFGPGTRLTVL.

V gene TRBV29-1 combines with J gene TRBJ2-4, with no clear D. The germline V gene has CDR1 SQVTM and CDR2 ANQGSEA. This CDR3 spans 15 amino acids. Deletions cut 2 bases from V and 0 bases from J, with 11 bases between. CDR3 coding DNA: TGCAGCGTTGAACTGGCAGAACTAGCCAAAAACATTCAGTACTTC. Protein sequence: CSVELAELAKNIQYF.

This clone was counted a single time. The chain links TRBV15 to TRBJ1-4; TRBD1 matches at 7 bases. After removal of 1 base from V and 6 bases from J, the junction contained 5 bases not matched to a gene. The germline V gene has CDR1 LNHNV and CDR2 YYDKDF (reference sequence). The CDR3 length is 15 residues. This CDR3 reads CATSRGWDSDEKLFF. DNA of the CDR3: TGTGCCACCAGCAGAGGGTGGGACAGTGATGAAAAACTGTTTTTT.

The chain recombines TRBV2 with TRBJ1-5; D is unresolved. The germline gives CDR1 SNHLY, CDR2 FYNNEI. Trimming pared 8 bases from V and 0 bases from J, leaving 11 bases between. This CDR3 region has 14 residues. CDR3 sequence reads: CASLGLDSNQPQHF. The DNA for the CDR3 is TGTGCCAGCTTAGGACTGGATAGCAATCAGCCCCAGCATTTT.

This rearrangement joins TRBV9 to TRBJ1-4; 9 nucleotides line up with TRBD1. There are 15 residues in the CDR3. The V segment lost 3 bases and the J segment 6 bases; nucleotides outside the gene matches: 6. The germline gives CDR1 SGDLS, CDR2 YYNGEE. CDR3 loop: CASSAGDRVHEKLFF. The CDR3 coding sequence is TGTGCCAGCAGCGCCGGGGACAGGGTGCATGAAAAACTGTTTTTT. The full variable domain, rest sourced from reference TRBV9 and TRBJ1-4, is DSGVTQTPKHLITATGQRVTLRCSPRSGDLSVYWYQQSLDQGLQFLIQYYNGEERAKGNILERFSAQQFPDLHSELNLSSLELGDSALYFCASSAGDRVHEKLFFGSGTQLSVL.

Turning to this clone: Mismatch with germline at one junction end may stem from a read error. The gene calls are TRBV7-7 and TRBJ1-5; tentatively, D is TRBD1 (6 bases). The CDR3 contains 18 residues. From germline, CDR1 is SSHAT and CDR2 FNYEAQ (reference sequence). The DNA for the CDR3 is TGTGCTAGCAGCTTAGCGTGGGGGGCGGCTAAGAGCAATCAGCCCCAGCATTTT. It yields the protein CASSLAWGAAKSNQPQHF.